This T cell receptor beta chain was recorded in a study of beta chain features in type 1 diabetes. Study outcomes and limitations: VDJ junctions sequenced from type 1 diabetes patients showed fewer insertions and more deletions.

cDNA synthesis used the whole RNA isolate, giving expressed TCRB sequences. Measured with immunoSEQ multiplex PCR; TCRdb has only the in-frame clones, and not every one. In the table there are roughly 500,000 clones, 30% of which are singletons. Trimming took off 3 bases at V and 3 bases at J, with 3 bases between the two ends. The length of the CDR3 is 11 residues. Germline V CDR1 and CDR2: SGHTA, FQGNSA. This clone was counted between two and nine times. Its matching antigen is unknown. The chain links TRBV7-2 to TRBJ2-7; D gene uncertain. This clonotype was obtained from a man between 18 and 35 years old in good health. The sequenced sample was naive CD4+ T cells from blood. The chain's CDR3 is CASSFNYEQYF. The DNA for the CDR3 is TGTGCCAGCAGCTTTAACTACGAGCAGTACTTC. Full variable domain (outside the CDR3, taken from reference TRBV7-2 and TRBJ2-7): GAGVSQSPSNKVTEKGKDVELRCDPISGHTALYWYRQSLGQGLEFLIYFQGNSAPDKSGLPSDRFSAERTGGSVSTLTIQRTQQEDSAVYLCASSFNYEQYFGPGTRLTVT.